A single sample gave rise to the 23 T cell receptor beta chains below, sequenced in a study of blood T cell repertoires in COVID-19. The protocol was immunoSEQ multiplex PCR, while the TCRdb copy is restricted to in-frame clones and leaves out a portion. Among some 64,000 clones, approximately 88% were seen once, and the ten largest hold 15% to 20%. Sequencing used peripheral blood. The receptors come from a man between 60 and 75 years old with COVID-19, enrolled during active disease.

The rearrangement uses TRBV7-2 and TRBJ1-2; 9 bases fit TRBD1. Germline CDR1 is SGHTA and CDR2 is FQGNSA. V lost 7 bases, J lost 0 bases, and 6 bases stayed unmatched. This CDR3 contains 15 residues. The CDR3 DNA is TGTGCCAGCAACCGGGACAGGGCAGCTAACTATGGCTACACCTTC. Protein sequence: CASNRDRAANYGYTF.

This clone was seen once. The rearrangement links TRBV5-1 to TRBJ2-7; TRBD1 matches at 8 bases. The CDR3 consists of 14 residues. Losses at the gene ends were 7 bases for V and 2 bases for J; bases not matched to a gene: 8. Germline CDR1 SGHRS, CDR2 YFSETQ. CDR3 region: CASRGQAIAYEQYF. Written as DNA, the CDR3 is TGCGCCAGCCGGGGACAGGCTATTGCCTACGAGCAGTACTTC.

This chain links TRBV19 with TRBJ1-3, with 7 nucleotides matching TRBD1. The V and J ends lost 4 bases and 7 bases, in that order; junction bases with no gene match: 4. Germline-derived CDR1 and CDR2 are LNHDA and SQIVND (reference sequence). This CDR3 region has 13 residues. The CDR3: CASSTHRGNTIYF. CDR3 sequence (DNA): TGTGCCAGTAGTACCCACAGGGGTAACACCATATATTTT.

This chain joins TRBV30 and TRBJ1-1; tentative D call: TRBD1 (5 bases). This CDR3 is 11 amino acids long. The germline V and J ends were trimmed by 7 bases and 6 bases, with 12 bases remaining between them. Per the germline V gene, CDR1 is GTSNPN and CDR2 is SVGIG (reference sequence). DNA for the CDR3: TGTGCCTCCGGTATAGGGGCTGAAGCTTTCTTT. Its protein is CASGIGAEAFF.

This clone has only a few counts. The chain employs TRBV4-1 and TRBJ2-7; TRBD2 matches at 9 bases. Germline lookup yields CDR1 MGHRA and CDR2 YSYEKL. The CDR3 spans 13 residues. The V segment lost 4 bases and the J segment 5 bases; nucleotides outside the gene matches: 3. In nucleotides, the CDR3 is TGCGCCAGCAGCCGAGCGGGAGGCAACGAGCAGTACTTC. Its protein is CASSRAGGNEQYF.

This clone was picked up a small number of times. The chain couples TRBV24-1 to TRBJ2-7; tentative D call: TRBD1 (6 bases). Trimming pared 1 base from V and 2 bases from J, leaving 11 bases between. Germline CDR1 KGHDR, CDR2 SFDVKD. The CDR3 has 15 amino acids. In DNA, the CDR3 is TGTGCCACCAGTGATTTTAGCAGGGGCACCTACGAGCAGTACTTC. Residues: CATSDFSRGTYEQYF.

The chain combines TRBV30 with TRBJ2-3; 8 nucleotides align to TRBD2. J gave up 1 base and V 2 bases, and 8 bases lay outside the gene matches. This CDR3 has 16 amino acids. The germline gives CDR1 GTSNPN, CDR2 SVGIG (reference sequence). The CDR3 DNA sequence: TGTGCCTGGAGTATGGGTACGGGAGGGGGCACAGATACGCAGTATTTT. It codes for CAWSMGTGGGTDTQYF.

J is TRBJ2-3 and V is TRBV28, with TRBD2 identical over 10 bases. Trimming at V came to 6 bases and at J to 4 bases, leaving 7 bases not matched to a gene. CDR1 is MDHEN and CDR2 is SYDVKM in the germline V gene. The CDR3 consists of 15 residues. The CDR3 spells CASRSGGAGPDTQYF. CDR3 bases: TGTGCCAGCAGAAGCGGGGGGGCCGGCCCAGATACGCAGTATTTT.

CDR3 sequence: CASSSSGQGMNQPQHF. In DNA form, the CDR3 reads TGTGCCAGCAGCTCGTCGGGACAGGGAATGAATCAGCCCCAGCATTTT. The rearrangement joins TRBV7-9 to TRBJ1-5; 9 bases match TRBD1. J was trimmed by 4 bases and V by 4 bases; bases with no gene match: 8. Germline-derived CDR1 and CDR2 are SEHNR and FQNEAQ (reference sequence). The length of the CDR3 is 16 residues.

The chain has TRBV10-3 and TRBJ2-1; 15 positions match TRBD2. From germline, CDR1 is ENHRY and CDR2 SYGVKD. There are 13 residues in the CDR3. After removal of 8 bases from V and 7 bases from J, the junction contained 0 bases not matched to a gene. CDR3 in amino acids: CAIGTSGGNEQFF. The CDR3 coding sequence is TGTGCCATCGGGACTAGCGGGGGGAATGAGCAGTTCTTC.

The V call is TRBV20-1, the J call TRBJ1-2; D is undetermined. The CDR3 is 10 amino acids. Trimming took 3 bases from V and 6 from J, leaving 5 bases between them. Germline loops: CDR1 DFQATT, CDR2 SNEGSKA (reference sequence). CDR3 nucleotides: TGCAGTGCTAGTCTAAATGGCTACACCTTC. It encodes CSASLNGYTF.

The V and J genes are TRBV28 and TRBJ1-5; perhaps TRBD1 as D (6 bases). This CDR3 comprises 13 residues. Trimming pared 5 bases from V and 3 bases from J, leaving 8 bases between. Germline CDR1 reads MDHEN; CDR2 reads SYDVKM. In nucleotides, the CDR3 is TGTGCCAGCAGTGGACAGCCCAATCAGCCCCAGCATTTT. Its protein is CASSGQPNQPQHF.

This clone was counted only a few times. The chain carries TRBV6-1 and TRBJ1-1; 8 nucleotides agree with TRBD1. CDR1 is MNHNS and CDR2 is SASEGT in the germline V gene. V was pared by 0 bases and J by 5 bases, with 5 bases of the junction left unmatched. The CDR3 extends over 15 amino acids. This chain's CDR3 is CASSEALQGATEAFF. CDR3 bases: TGTGCCAGCAGTGAAGCGCTGCAGGGGGCGACTGAAGCTTTCTTT.

The count of this clone is one. This chain joins TRBV19 and TRBJ1-5; TRBD1 matches 7 bases. Germline assignment: CDR1 LNHDA and CDR2 SQIVND (reference sequence). This CDR3 region has 18 residues. Trimming removed 3 bases from V and 5 bases from J; junction bases left unmatched: 16. This chain's CDR3 is CASSIPGLAQGVYQPQHF. Here the CDR3 DNA reads TGTGCCAGTAGTATCCCTGGCTTGGCGCAGGGGGTTTATCAGCCCCAGCATTTT.

This chain links TRBV5-1 with TRBJ1-1; D not certain. Germline V lookup: CDR1 SGHRS, CDR2 YFSETQ. V lost 0 bases to trimming and J lost 4 bases, with 13 bases between them. This CDR3 has 15 residues. CDR3 sequence: CASSLVQDGSTEAFF. DNA for the CDR3: TGCGCCAGCAGCTTGGTTCAGGATGGTAGCACTGAAGCTTTCTTT. Combining the CDR3 with reference TRBV5-1 and TRBJ1-1 gives the whole variable domain KAGVTQTPRYLIKTRGQQVTLSCSPISGHRSVSWYQQTPGQGLQFLFEYFSETQRNKGNFPGRFSGRQFSNSRSEMNVSTLELGDSALYLCASSLVQDGSTEAFFGQGTRLTVV.

This clone was seen a single time. The J gene is TRBJ2-1, the V gene TRBV5-1; no reliable D call. The CDR3 loop spans 15 amino acids. V shed 0 bases and J shed 6 bases, with 13 bases lying between them. The germline gives CDR1 SGHRS, CDR2 YFSETQ. The CDR3: CASSLETPPSNEQFF. The CDR3 region has the DNA TGCGCCAGCAGCTTGGAGACACCCCCTTCCAATGAGCAGTTCTTC.

This chain links TRBV6-2 or TRBV6-3 with TRBJ1-1; TRBD1 agrees at 8 bases. This CDR3 has 14 residues. CDR1 MNHEY and CDR2 SVGEGT come from the germline V gene. Losses at the gene ends were 2 bases for V and 10 bases for J; bases not matched to a gene: 9. The CDR3 DNA sequence: TGTGCCAGCAGTTACATGGACAGGGCTCAGGGAGCTTTCTTT. Translation gives CASSYMDRAQGAFF.

The V and J genes are TRBV2 and TRBJ2-1; a weak D match, TRBD2 (6 bases). This CDR3 comprises 15 residues. Per the germline V gene, CDR1 is SNHLY and CDR2 is FYNNEI. V was trimmed by 4 bases and J by 0 bases, leaving 10 bases between them. Here the CDR3 DNA reads TGTGCCAGCAGTGTAATCGGGAGCTCCTACAATGAGCAGTTCTTC. Translated: CASSVIGSSYNEQFF.

V is TRBV5-5 and J is TRBJ2-7; D might be TRBD2 (5 bases). CDR3 size: 13 residues. CDR1 and CDR2 (germline): SGHKS, YYEKEE (reference sequence). Trimming took 1 base from V and 4 from J, leaving 9 bases between them. The CDR3 loop reads CASSLSPGYEQYF. The CDR3 region has the DNA TGTGCCAGCAGCTTGTCTCCGGGGTACGAGCAGTACTTC.

The chain combines TRBV11-2 with TRBJ2-5, with D possibly being TRBD2 (5 bases). The CDR3 has 14 amino acids. Germline CDR1 reads SGHAT; CDR2 reads FQNNGV. V was shortened by 5 bases and J by 2 bases, with 12 bases between the two germline ends. Written as DNA, the CDR3 is TGTGCCAGCAGCAGAAGCGGTGGGCAAGAGACCCAGTACTTC. This translates into CASSRSGGQETQYF.

The sample holds a few counts of this clone. J is TRBJ2-7 and V is TRBV5-1; D is undetermined. CDR1 is SGHRS and CDR2 is YFSETQ in the germline V gene. Trimming pared 0 bases from V and 3 bases from J, leaving 7 bases between. The length of the CDR3 is 13 residues. CDR3 coding DNA: TGCGCCAGCAGCTTGGAACTGTTCTACGAGCAGTACTTC. Translation gives CASSLELFYEQYF.

V usage is TRBV11-3 and J usage is TRBJ2-7; TRBD2 agrees at 7 bases. Germline lookup yields CDR1 SGHNT and CDR2 YENEEA. The CDR3 consists of 16 residues. V dropped 4 bases and J dropped 0; count of bases not matched to a gene: 9. DNA for the CDR3: TGTGCCAGCAGCTGCCGGGACTACCAAAGCTCCTACGAGCAGTACTTC. Its protein product is CASSCRDYQSSYEQYF.

The J gene is TRBJ1-5, the V gene TRBV30; 7 bases match TRBD1. Looked up from germline, CDR1 is GTSNPN and CDR2 is SVGIG (reference sequence). CDR3 size: 16 residues. After removal of 0 bases from V and 7 bases from J, the junction contained 12 bases not matched to a gene. For the CDR3, the DNA is TGTGCCTGGAGTGTACTAGGCAGCCTAGGGGGCCAGCCCCAGCATTTT. It is translated as CAWSVLGSLGGQPQHF.